What follows are 29 T cell receptor beta chains derived from one specimen sequenced in a study of blood T cell repertoires in COVID-19 (dated by TCRdb to about 2020). The library was generated by the immunoSEQ multiplex PCR assay. Imported from immuneACCESS, the table was reduced by TCRdb to in-frame sequences with V and J called. These copies leave out some clones; in studies compared against another copy, an unresolved V gene accounts for under half, and the cause of the remainder is not known. Within this sample are approximately 190,000 clones, with around 86% of them counted one time only. The leading ten clones occupy about 6% of the sample. The sequencing sample was made of peripheral blood. The source is a middle-aged woman with acute or convalescent COVID-19.

J is TRBJ1-6 and V is TRBV27; D is possibly TRBD1 (6 bases). Germline CDR1 is MNHEY and CDR2 is SMNVEV (reference sequence). With 8 bases removed from V and 10 bases from J, the gap between germline ends came to 21 bases. The CDR3 has 15 residues. The CDR3 nucleotides read TGTGCCAGCGCTCACAGGGCTTATATGGAATCACCCCTCCACTTT. Protein product: CASAHRAYMESPLHF.

The CDR3, as DNA: TGTGCCAGCAGCTCACAGACAGGGAGGACCGGGGAGCTGTTTTTT. Its translation is CASSSQTGRTGELFF. The chain has TRBV5-4 and TRBJ2-2; a weak D match, TRBD1 (7 bases). The CDR3 runs to 15 residues. Germline CDR1 is SGHNT and CDR2 is YYREEE (reference sequence). Trimming shortened V by 3 bases and J by 5 bases, and 14 bases separated the two germline ends.

This clone was counted once. The DNA of the CDR3 is TGTGCCAGCAGCTTGAGGGGACAGGGGAGGGACGAGCAGTACTTC. The encoded protein is CASSLRGQGRDEQYF. The J gene is TRBJ2-7, the V gene TRBV5-8, with 10 bases that match TRBD1. The CDR3 is made up of 15 amino acids. From germline, CDR1 is SGHTS and CDR2 YDEGEE. After removal of 1 base from V and 5 bases from J, the junction contained 6 bases not matched to a gene.

In nucleotides, the CDR3 is TGTGCCAGCATCCTGGGGGACACGACTCAAGAGACCCAGTACTTC. Amino acids: CASILGDTTQETQYF. The chain has TRBV2 and TRBJ2-5, with D possibly being TRBD1 (6 bases). V gave up 7 bases and J gave up 2 bases, with 17 bases separating them. This CDR3 has 15 amino acids. Germline CDR1 is SNHLY and CDR2 is FYNNEI.

The sample holds one count of this clone. The genes are TRBV27 and TRBJ2-7; D not resolved. The germline gives CDR1 MNHEY, CDR2 SMNVEV (reference sequence). This CDR3 spans 13 amino acids. V lost 5 bases and J 0 bases, leaving 8 bases between the germline ends. The CDR3 spells CASSVTHSYEQYF. CDR3 DNA sequence: TGTGCCAGCAGTGTGACTCACTCCTACGAGCAGTACTTC.

This chain links TRBV5-1 with TRBJ2-7; 8 bases are a match to TRBD1. Germline V gene lookup returns CDR1 SGHRS and CDR2 YFSETQ. The CDR3 runs 14 residues. After removal of 4 bases from V and 3 bases from J, the junction contained 6 bases not matched to a gene. The CDR3 region is CASSPGTGDYEQYF. CDR3 in DNA: TGCGCCAGCAGCCCTGGGACAGGAGACTACGAGCAGTACTTC.

This chain uses TRBV21-1 with TRBJ1-2. TRBV21-1 is a pseudogene locus. This CDR3 has 18 amino acids. CDR3 residues: CASSKVCQDDDAGWGYTF. For the CDR3, the DNA is TGTGCCAGCAGCAAAGTCTGCCAGGATGATGACGCGGGCTGGGGCTACACCTTC.

This chain joins TRBV4-2 and TRBJ2-1; D is uncertain. Germline V gene lookup returns CDR1 LGHNA and CDR2 YNFKEQ. Trimming shortened V by 0 bases and J by 0 bases, and 15 bases separated the two germline ends. This CDR3 has 18 amino acids. The CDR3 sequence: CASSQDWASPSSYNEQFF. DNA of the CDR3: TGTGCCAGCAGCCAAGATTGGGCCAGCCCGAGCTCCTACAATGAGCAGTTCTTC.

This rearrangement joins TRBV9 to TRBJ2-4; 8 bases fit TRBD2. The CDR3 spans 15 residues. CDR1 and CDR2 (germline): SGDLS, YYNGEE. The trim removed 4 bases at V and 2 bases at J, leaving 5 bases unmatched. This CDR3 reads CASSKRGLSKNIQYF. DNA of the CDR3: TGTGCCAGCAGCAAGCGGGGGCTGTCCAAAAACATTCAGTACTTC.

The chain joins TRBV12-5 to TRBJ1-1; no clear D. V lost 7 bases, J lost 3 bases, and 18 bases lay in between. The CDR3 is made up of 15 amino acids. The germline V gene encodes CDR1 LGHNT and CDR2 FRNRAP. The CDR3 reads CASVLGISGDTEAFF. The CDR3, as DNA: TGTGCTAGTGTATTAGGGATTTCGGGAGACACTGAAGCTTTCTTT.

This rearrangement joins TRBV19 to TRBJ1-1, with 8 bases matching TRBD1. Germline values: CDR1 LNHDA, CDR2 SQIVND (reference sequence). The CDR3 spans 14 residues. V lost 3 bases to trimming and J lost 7 bases; unmatched junction nucleotides: 7. The CDR3, as DNA: TGTGCCAGTAGTATCTTGGACAGGGCTGATGAAGCTTTCTTT. Protein sequence: CASSILDRADEAFF.

V usage is TRBV7-9 and J usage is TRBJ2-3; the D gene is possibly TRBD2 (5 bases). V shed 5 bases and J shed 4 bases, with 16 bases lying between them. The CDR3 covers 15 residues. Germline CDR1 is SEHNR and CDR2 is FQNEAQ (reference sequence). This CDR3 is CASSALSSGSDTQYF. The CDR3 coding sequence is TGTGCCAGCAGCGCCCTATCCAGCGGTTCAGATACGCAGTATTTT.

This clone appeared once. The rearrangement uses TRBV3-1 (or the pseudogene TRBV3-2) and TRBJ2-7; unclear D gene. CDR3 size: 14 residues. V lost 4 bases and J lost 0, with 10 bases in between. Germline assignment: CDR1 LGHDT and CDR2 YNNKEL (reference sequence). For the CDR3, the DNA is TGTGCCAGCAGCCGTATTGGCAGCTCCTACGAGCAGTACTTC. This encodes CASSRIGSSYEQYF.

The count of this clone is one. This chain connects TRBV10-2 to TRBJ1-1; TRBD1 matches 9 bases. The CDR3 covers 15 residues. CDR1 WSHSY and CDR2 SAAADI come from the germline V gene. Trimming removed 6 bases from V and 7 bases from J; junction bases left unmatched: 12. Written as DNA, the CDR3 is TGCGCCAGCAGCCAACCGGGACAGGGATTCGGTGAAGCTTTCTTT. Protein sequence: CASSQPGQGFGEAFF.

This chain links TRBV6-4 with TRBJ2-1; D may be TRBD2 (6 bases). The ends were cut back, 3 bases at V and 8 bases at J, with 17 bases in the middle. This CDR3 has 15 residues. Per the germline V gene, CDR1 is MRHNA and CDR2 is SNTAGT. The CDR3 coding sequence is TGTGCCAGCAGTGAGACGGGAGAACGGGTCTATGAGCAGTTCTTC. Residues: CASSETGERVYEQFF.

The chain links TRBV27 to TRBJ2-4; possibly TRBD1 for D (6 bases). Germline V gene lookup returns CDR1 MNHEY and CDR2 SMNVEV (reference sequence). V was trimmed by 11 bases and J by 0 bases, leaving 29 bases between them. CDR3 size: 19 residues. The CDR3 DNA reads TGTGCCGGCCCAGGGGCCCTAGCATATATAACATTAGCCAAAAACATTCAGTACTTC. Its protein product is CAGPGALAYITLAKNIQYF.

The V gene is TRBV29-1, the J gene TRBJ2-5; 8 positions match TRBD1. The CDR3 loop spans 12 amino acids. Germline V gene data show CDR1 as SQVTM and CDR2 as ANQGSEA. The V segment lost 6 bases and the J segment 3 bases; nucleotides outside the gene matches: 3. CDR3 amino acids: CSVYRGEETQYF. CDR3 nucleotide sequence: TGCAGCGTATACAGGGGGGAAGAGACCCAGTACTTC.

The J gene is TRBJ1-4, the V gene TRBV9; 11 bases match TRBD1. The germline V gene has CDR1 SGDLS and CDR2 YYNGEE. This CDR3 comprises 14 residues. V shed 2 bases, J shed 8 bases, and the junction held 2 bases outside the gene matches. The CDR3 protein is CASSVGDRGEKLFF. In nucleotides, the CDR3 is TGTGCCAGCAGCGTGGGGGACAGGGGGGAAAAACTGTTTTTT.

The chain carries TRBV30 and TRBJ2-1; 15 bases agree with TRBD2. After removal of 1 base from V and 8 bases from J, the junction contained 3 bases not matched to a gene. The CDR3 loop spans 15 amino acids. Germline V lookup: CDR1 GTSNPN, CDR2 SVGIG (reference sequence). CDR3 coding DNA: TGTGCCTGGAGTGGCGGGACTAGCGGGAGGTATGAGCAGTTCTTC. Its protein is CAWSGGTSGRYEQFF.

The chain combines TRBV7-2 with TRBJ1-2, with D maybe TRBD1 (5 bases). There are 15 residues in the CDR3. The ends were cut back, 1 base at V and 5 bases at J, with 14 bases in the middle. The germline V gene encodes CDR1 SGHTA and CDR2 FQGNSA. CDR3 sequence: CASSLVYGGEYGYTF. In DNA, the CDR3 is TGTGCCAGCAGCTTAGTGTACGGGGGGGAGTATGGCTACACCTTC.

CDR3 coding DNA: TGTGCCAGCAGCTTAGGGCTAGCGGGATCCTACGAGCAGTACTTC. It encodes CASSLGLAGSYEQYF. The chain uses TRBV7-2 and TRBJ2-7, with 9 positions matching TRBD2. The CDR3 runs 15 residues. V gave up 1 base and J gave up 1 base; unmatched junction bases: 2. Germline loops: CDR1 SGHTA, CDR2 FQGNSA.

The rearrangement joins TRBV12-3 or TRBV12-4 to TRBJ2-7; D ambiguous. CDR3 length: 11 residues. V was trimmed by 3 bases and J by 6 bases, leaving 6 bases between them. The CDR3 DNA reads as TGTGCCAGCAGTTTCGGGTCCGAGCAGTACTTC. This translates into CASSFGSEQYF.

The chain employs TRBV24-1 and TRBJ2-1; 10 nucleotides line up with TRBD2. The V gene end was trimmed by 4 bases and the J gene end by 2 bases; junction bases not matched to a gene: 10. Germline values: CDR1 KGHDR, CDR2 SFDVKD. This CDR3 comprises 18 residues. The DNA for the CDR3 is TGTGCCACCAGTGAACCAACTAGCGGGACAGTGACCTACAATGAGCAGTTCTTC. Translated: CATSEPTSGTVTYNEQFF.

This chain uses TRBV7-2 with TRBJ1-2; D is unresolved. Germline V gene data show CDR1 as SGHTA and CDR2 as FQGNSA. Trimming cost V 5 bases and J 3 bases, with 7 bases left between them. The length of the CDR3 is 12 residues. The CDR3 loop reads CASSLNDYGYTF. CDR3 in DNA: TGTGCCAGCAGCCTAAATGACTATGGCTACACCTTC.

This clone was seen more than once but under ten times. The junction shows a germline mismatch at one end, possibly a read error. The chain has TRBV6-5 and TRBJ2-7; D remains ambiguous. CDR3 length: 11 residues. The germline V gene has CDR1 MNHEY and CDR2 SVGAGI. In DNA form, the CDR3 reads TGTGCCAGCAGTGACTCGCGCGAGCAGTACTTC. Encoded protein: CASSDSREQYF.

This sequence joins TRBV7-3 and TRBJ2-3; TRBD2 matches at 7 bases. Germline loops: CDR1 SGHTA, CDR2 FQGTGA. Trimming took 2 bases from V and 4 from J; bases not matched to a gene: 0. The CDR3 has 13 residues. The CDR3 DNA sequence: TGTGCCAGCAGCTTAGCGGGGGCAGATACGCAGTATTTT. Protein sequence: CASSLAGADTQYF.

V gene TRBV28 combines with J gene TRBJ2-3; D remains ambiguous. Germline V lookup: CDR1 MDHEN, CDR2 SYDVKM. The CDR3 covers 12 residues. V was shortened by 7 bases and J by 0 bases, with 5 bases between the two germline ends. In DNA, the CDR3 is TGTGCCAGCACCTCTAGCACAGATACGCAGTATTTT. Translated, it gives CASTSSTDTQYF.

The chain has TRBV19 and TRBJ1-5, with 10 nucleotides matching TRBD1. This CDR3 comprises 15 residues. The ends lost 7 bases at V and 1 base at J; junction bases unmatched: 4. Germline assignment: CDR1 LNHDA and CDR2 SQIVND (reference sequence). The CDR3 is CASTGQGVSNQPQHF. The CDR3 DNA reads TGTGCCAGTACCGGACAGGGGGTGAGCAATCAGCCCCAGCATTTT. Looking up the rest from reference TRBV19 and TRBJ1-5 gives the full variable domain: DGGITQSPKYLFRKEGQNVTLSCEQNLNHDAMYWYRQDPGQGLRLIYYSQIVNDFQKGDIAEGYSVSREKKESFPLTVTSAQKNPTAFYLCASTGQGVSNQPQHFGDGTRLSIL.

This clone occurred once. The chain recombines TRBV2 with TRBJ2-1; TRBD2 matches 9 bases. This CDR3 contains 14 residues. Germline V gene sequence: CDR1 SNHLY, CDR2 FYNNEI. The ends lost 5 bases at V and 7 bases at J; junction bases unmatched: 6. The chain's CDR3 is CASSLSGGLNEQFF. The CDR3 DNA reads TGTGCCAGCAGTTTAAGCGGGGGGTTAAATGAGCAGTTCTTC. Using reference TRBV2 and TRBJ2-1 for the parts outside the CDR3, the full variable domain is EPEVTQTPSHQVTQMGQEVILRCVPISNHLYFYWYRQILGQKVEFLVSFYNNEISEKSEIFDDQFSVERPDGSNFTLKIRSTKLEDSAMYFCASSLSGGLNEQFFGPGTRLTVL.